These 30 T cell receptor beta chains originate from one sample sequenced in a study of blood T cell repertoires in COVID-19 (dated by TCRdb to the early 2020s). The method behind the library was the immunoSEQ multiplex PCR assay. TCRdb obtained this table from immuneACCESS and retained in-frame rearrangements with V and J assigned. These tables miss some clones; where compared with another copy, unresolved V genes account for less than half of the shortfall, and the remainder is unexplained. The sample table lists 310,000 or so clones, more than 85% of them with a count of one. The ten top clones hold 1.3% of the sample. The sequenced sample was peripheral blood. Receptors originate from a man between 65 and 79 years old with acute or convalescent COVID-19.

The CDR3 DNA is TGTGCCAGCAGTTTTAGGGGGCGGGGCGCAGATACGCAGTATTTT. Translation gives CASSFRGRGADTQYF. The chain has TRBV27 and TRBJ2-3, with D possibly TRBD1 on 7 matching bases. The length of the CDR3 is 15 residues. Germline loops: CDR1 MNHEY, CDR2 SMNVEV (reference sequence). The V end lost 3 bases, the J end lost 4 bases, and 14 bases lay between the germline ends.

The CDR3 protein is CASSYGQGLGYTF. CDR3 DNA: TGTGCCAGCTCATATGGACAGGGGCTTGGCTACACCTTC. This chain connects TRBV18 to TRBJ1-2, with 9 bases matching TRBD1. Germline V CDR1 and CDR2: KGHSH, LQKENI. V shed 5 bases and J 7 bases; nucleotides not matched to a gene: 5. The CDR3 is 13 amino acids.

J is TRBJ1-2 and V is TRBV7-9; D uncertain. The germline V gene encodes CDR1 SEHNR and CDR2 FQNEAQ (reference sequence). The CDR3 extends over 13 amino acids. V was shortened by 6 bases and J by 5 bases, with 13 bases between the two germline ends. The CDR3 DNA follows: TGTGCCAGCAGTTTCGTCTCCTCGTATGGCTACACCTTC. Translation gives CASSFVSSYGYTF.

V gene TRBV9 combines with J gene TRBJ2-2, with TRBD2 as a possible D gene (6 bases). Trimming cost V 4 bases and J 6 bases, with 13 bases left between them. CDR3 size: 14 residues. Germline CDR1 reads SGDLS; CDR2 reads YYNGEE. CDR3 loop: CASSPPGVAGELFF. Here the CDR3 DNA reads TGTGCCAGCAGCCCCCCGGGGGTGGCCGGGGAGCTGTTTTTT.

This chain connects TRBV10-3 to TRBJ2-5, with D possibly matching TRBD2 (7 bases). CDR1 is ENHRY, CDR2 SYGVKD, per germline. V lost 10 bases and J lost 1, with 13 bases in between. The length of the CDR3 is 13 residues. The chain's CDR3 is CATQGGGQETQYF. CDR3 bases: TGTGCCACGCAAGGGGGGGGCCAAGAGACCCAGTACTTC.

Ten or more counts support this clone. The chain joins TRBV7-2 to TRBJ2-7; D possibly corresponds to TRBD1 (5 bases). The CDR3 is 11 amino acids. V gave up 1 base and J gave up 9 bases, with 7 bases separating them. Germline CDR1 is SGHTA and CDR2 is FQGNSA. CDR3 DNA sequence: TGTGCCAGCAGCTTAGGGGGCACGCAGTACTTC. Translating it yields CASSLGGTQYF.

This clone was seen only once. Distinct nucleotide sequences in the sample also encode this CDR3. The chain couples TRBV7-2 to TRBJ1-1, with a tentative D call TRBD1 (5 bases). The CDR3 contains 15 residues. Trimming took 1 base from V and 5 from J, leaving 14 bases between them. Germline CDR1 and CDR2: SGHTA and FQGNSA. The chain's CDR3 is CASSLGRRGGTEAFF. The CDR3 DNA follows: TGTGCCAGCAGCTTAGGCCGGCGGGGGGGGACTGAAGCTTTCTTT.

The V gene is TRBV28, the J gene TRBJ1-2; 9 bases line up with TRBD1. V trimming: 6 bases; J trimming: 2 bases; junction bases outside the gene matches: 7. Germline V CDR1 and CDR2: MDHEN, SYDVKM. This CDR3 contains 15 residues. The CDR3 sequence: CASRQTGGYNYGYTF. The DNA for the CDR3 is TGTGCCAGCAGGCAGACAGGGGGATACAACTATGGCTACACCTTC.

The genes are TRBV29-1 and TRBJ2-3, with D perhaps matching TRBD2 (5 bases). The V end was cut by 3 bases, the J end by 8 bases, with 21 bases between. Germline assignment: CDR1 SQVTM and CDR2 ANQGSEA. The length of the CDR3 is 15 residues. CDR3 coding DNA: TGCAGCGTTGATACCCAGACTGGAGCAGAGGGTACGCAGTATTTT. This gives the protein CSVDTQTGAEGTQYF.

The rearrangement links TRBV10-1 to TRBJ2-2; 7 nucleotides line up with TRBD2. The CDR3 loop spans 17 amino acids. Per the germline V gene, CDR1 is WNHNN and CDR2 is SYGVQD (reference sequence). The trim removed 0 bases at V and 2 bases at J, leaving 6 bases unmatched. This CDR3 reads CASSESEASGNTGELFF. CDR3 in DNA: TGCGCCAGCAGTGAGTCGGAAGCTAGCGGTAACACCGGGGAGCTGTTTTTT.

The chain links TRBV4-3 to TRBJ1-1, with TRBD1 identical over 7 bases. The CDR3 sequence is 15 residues long. CDR1 LGHNA and CDR2 YSLEER come from the germline V gene. V trimming: 1 base; J trimming: 6 bases; junction bases outside the gene matches: 8. CDR3 nucleotides: TGCGCCAGCAGCCAAGTCCAGGGGGTCGGGTCTGAAGCTTTCTTT. Encoded protein: CASSQVQGVGSEAFF.

Remarks on this clone: Other DNA sequences in the same sample also yield this CDR3. The chain recombines TRBV7-2 with TRBJ1-4; the match to TRBD1 covers 7 bases. CDR1 and CDR2 (germline): SGHTA, FQGNSA. The CDR3 length is 15 residues. J lost 8 bases, V lost 3 bases, and 9 bases had no gene match. This chain's CDR3 is CASSLDRQGGEKLFF. In nucleotides, the CDR3 is TGTGCCAGCAGCTTGGACCGACAGGGTGGGGAAAAACTGTTTTTT. The whole variable domain, filled in from reference TRBV7-2 and TRBJ1-4, reads GAGVSQSPSNKVTEKGKDVELRCDPISGHTALYWYRQSLGQGLEFLIYFQGNSAPDKSGLPSDRFSAERTGGSVSTLTIQRTQQEDSAVYLCASSLDRQGGEKLFFGSGTQLSVL.

The rearrangement joins TRBV4-2 to TRBJ2-3; 7 bases fit TRBD2. The germline CDR1 and CDR2 sequences are LGHNA and YNFKEQ. V shed 2 bases and J 0 bases; nucleotides not matched to a gene: 5. This CDR3 spans 16 amino acids. CDR3 nucleotides: TGTGCCAGCAGCCAACTCCGGGGGGATAGCACAGATACGCAGTATTTT. Its protein product is CASSQLRGDSTDTQYF.

The V gene is TRBV11-2, the J gene TRBJ1-2; D is undetermined. Germline loops: CDR1 SGHAT, CDR2 FQNNGV. Trimming took off 5 bases at V and 2 bases at J, with 15 bases between the two ends. This CDR3 is 15 amino acids long. CDR3 sequence (DNA): TGTGCCAGCAGCCCGAACATCGGGAGAAACTATGGCTACACCTTC. Encoded protein: CASSPNIGRNYGYTF.

The chain carries TRBV7-9 and TRBJ1-1, with 7 bases lining up with TRBD1. V dropped 2 bases and J dropped 8; count of bases not matched to a gene: 8. Germline CDR1 is SEHNR and CDR2 is FQNEAQ (reference sequence). This CDR3 comprises 14 residues. The CDR3 nucleotides read TGTGCCAGCAGCTTACTACCACAGGGGATCGAAGCTTTCTTT. Translating it yields CASSLLPQGIEAFF. Full variable domain (missing parts from reference TRBV7-9 and TRBJ1-1): DTGVSQNPRHKITKRGQNVTFRCDPISEHNRLYWYRQTLGQGPEFLTYFQNEAQLEKSRLLSDRFSAERPKGSFSTLEIQRTEQGDSAMYLCASSLLPQGIEAFFGQGTRLTVV.

Concerning this clone itself: The same CDR3 can be traced to other DNA sequences in this sample. The chain links TRBV5-1 to TRBJ2-7, with a tentative D call TRBD1 (6 bases). This CDR3 is 14 amino acids long. Trimming shortened V by 3 bases and J by 0 bases, and 10 bases separated the two germline ends. Germline V CDR1 and CDR2: SGHRS, YFSETQ. CDR3 in amino acids: CASSSDSSSYEQYF. The CDR3 DNA sequence: TGCGCCAGCAGCTCGGACAGTAGCTCCTACGAGCAGTACTTC.

This clone was counted only a few times. The CDR3 DNA is TGCGCCAGCAGCTTTTGGGGGCAAGGTGAAAAACTGTTTTTT. Its protein product is CASSFWGQGEKLFF. The chain links TRBV5-1 to TRBJ1-4; tentatively, D is TRBD1 (6 bases). Trimming took 2 bases from V and 7 from J, leaving 12 bases between them. The CDR3 sequence is 14 residues long. CDR1 is SGHRS, CDR2 YFSETQ, per germline.

The chain combines TRBV4-3 with TRBJ2-7, with a weak D call TRBD2 (5 bases). Looked up from germline, CDR1 is LGHNA and CDR2 is YSLEER. V dropped 0 bases and J dropped 2 bases, with 8 bases sitting between them. CDR3 length: 14 amino acids. CDR3 sequence reads: CASSQDRAAYEQYF. The CDR3 DNA follows: TGCGCCAGCAGCCAAGATCGAGCGGCCTACGAGCAGTACTTC.

V and J are TRBV12-3 or TRBV12-4 and TRBJ1-6; D may be TRBD1 (5 bases). V was shortened by 6 bases and J by 7 bases, with 10 bases between the two germline ends. This CDR3 comprises 13 residues. In DNA form, the CDR3 reads TGTGCCAGCAGCGAATCAGGGAATTCACCCCTCCACTTT. Amino acid sequence: CASSESGNSPLHF.

This chain joins TRBV24-1 and TRBJ2-2; 12 bases match TRBD2. Losses at the gene ends were 5 bases for V and 5 bases for J; bases not matched to a gene: 8. Looked up from germline, CDR1 is KGHDR and CDR2 is SFDVKD. The CDR3 sequence is 17 residues long. CDR3 nucleotides: TGTGCCACCAGTGCCAGACTAGCGGGAGTTGGTACCGGGGAGCTGTTTTTT. It yields the protein CATSARLAGVGTGELFF.

The chain has TRBV6-6 and TRBJ1-6; D possibly corresponds to TRBD1 (5 bases). Between the trimmed V and J ends, which lost 11 bases and 5 bases, there was a span of 22 bases. The length of the CDR3 is 16 residues. Looked up from germline, CDR1 is MNHNY and CDR2 is SVGAGI (reference sequence). As DNA, the CDR3 is TGTGCCTGTTCCTCAGGGTTCGGAATTGATAATTCACCCCTCCACTTT. Encoded protein: CACSSGFGIDNSPLHF.

The chain combines TRBV2 with TRBJ1-2; no clear D. V lost 1 base to trimming and J lost 8 bases, with 14 bases between them. CDR1 and CDR2 (germline): SNHLY, FYNNEI. The length of the CDR3 is 14 residues. The chain's CDR3 is CASSEGVRAVGYTF. DNA of the CDR3: TGTGCCAGCAGTGAAGGGGTGAGGGCCGTGGGCTACACCTTC.

The chain is built from TRBV7-2 and TRBJ2-1; tentatively, D is TRBD2 (5 bases). V lost 5 bases to trimming and J lost 3 bases, with 20 bases between them. The CDR3 spans 17 residues. CDR1 SGHTA and CDR2 FQGNSA come from the germline V gene. This CDR3 is CASSQRTGNMVYNEQFF. The CDR3, as DNA: TGTGCCAGCAGCCAACGGACGGGGAATATGGTCTACAATGAGCAGTTCTTC.

This clone was observed a single time. The chain links TRBV11-3 to TRBJ2-2, with 9 bases aligning to TRBD1. The V segment lost 4 bases and the J segment 4 bases; nucleotides outside the gene matches: 4. CDR3 length equals 15 residues. The germline CDR1 and CDR2 sequences are SGHNT and YENEEA. The CDR3 here is CASSSGTGTTGELFF. DNA of the CDR3: TGTGCCAGCAGCTCCGGGACAGGGACCACCGGGGAGCTGTTTTTT.

The rearrangement uses TRBV29-1 and TRBJ2-5; 9 bases map to TRBD2. CDR3 length: 15 residues. The J segment lost 4 bases and the V segment lost 4 bases, leaving 10 bases of the junction unmatched. Germline CDR1 reads SQVTM; CDR2 reads ANQGSEA. The CDR3 coding sequence is TGCAGCGTTGTGGTGGGGCGGGGGGGCCGAGAGACCCAGTACTTC. Protein product: CSVVVGRGGRETQYF.

The rearrangement uses TRBV5-5 and TRBJ2-3; TRBD2 matches 7 bases. This CDR3 spans 15 amino acids. Germline lookup yields CDR1 SGHKS and CDR2 YYEKEE (reference sequence). V was pared by 6 bases and J by 0 bases, with 7 bases of the junction left unmatched. The CDR3 sequence is CASKLPGLSTDTQYF. CDR3 bases: TGTGCCAGCAAACTTCCGGGACTAAGCACAGATACGCAGTATTTT.

The V and J genes are TRBV5-1 and TRBJ2-1; a possible D gene is TRBD2 (5 bases). CDR1 is SGHRS, CDR2 YFSETQ, per germline. The CDR3 extends over 16 amino acids. Trimming stripped 0 bases from V and 4 bases from J, with 14 bases between. CDR3 nucleotides: TGCGCCAGCAGCTTGGCTAGCTCTAACTTTTACAATGAGCAGTTCTTC. Residues: CASSLASSNFYNEQFF.

The chain employs TRBV5-5 and TRBJ2-5; possibly TRBD1 for D (6 bases). This CDR3 is 17 amino acids long. Germline lookup yields CDR1 SGHKS and CDR2 YYEKEE (reference sequence). Trimming took 4 bases from V and 4 from J, leaving 23 bases between them. As DNA, the CDR3 is TGTGCCAGCAGCCCCCTGGGGGCAGGGGTAGGGGGAGAGACCCAGTACTTC. This codes for CASSPLGAGVGGETQYF. Together with reference TRBV5-5 and TRBJ2-5, the CDR3 gives the full variable domain: DAGVTQSPTHLIKTRGQQVTLRCSPISGHKSVSWYQQVLGQGPQFIFQYYEKEERGRGNFPDRFSARQFPNYSSELNVNALLLGDSALYLCASSPLGAGVGGETQYFGPGTRLLVL.

This clone was recorded once. The J gene is TRBJ1-4, the V gene TRBV2, with D maybe TRBD1 (5 bases). Trimming removed 8 bases from V and 4 bases from J, with 11 bases in between. The CDR3 totals 13 residues. Germline CDR1 is SNHLY and CDR2 is FYNNEI. As DNA, the CDR3 is TGTGCCAGCTCCGGGAGGGGTAATGAAAAACTGTTTTTT. This sequence encodes CASSGRGNEKLFF.

J is TRBJ1-3 and V is TRBV6-5; D ambiguous. Germline assignment: CDR1 MNHEY and CDR2 SVGAGI. Trimming removed 6 bases at V and 4 bases at J, with 4 bases between. This CDR3 is built from 11 residues. The CDR3, as DNA: TGTGCCAGCAGACAGGGAAACACCATATATTTT. It is translated as CASRQGNTIYF.